This TCR beta chain is drawn from a study of T cell responses to AZD1222 COVID-19 vaccine. Study observations and caveats: Within unmutated variant regions lay the reported targets of nearly half of spike-specific TCRs.

On this clone: Its antigen remains unknown.

This table comes from immunoSEQ multiplex PCR, and its TCRdb copy is limited to in-frame clones, with some not included. The sample lists over 110,000 clones, 93% occurring once. The CDR3 runs 16 residues. Germline trimming cut 0 bases from V and 4 bases from J; bases unmatched to any gene: 7. From germline, CDR1 is LGHNA and CDR2 YSLEER. V gene TRBV4-3 combines with J gene TRBJ2-5, with 8 bases identical to TRBD1. This material consisted of peripheral blood, taken on day 0 of AZD1222 vaccination. The sequence was collected from an adult in good health. CDR3 amino acids: CASSQEWTGRGETQYF. CDR3 DNA: TGCGCCAGCAGCCAAGAGTGGACAGGGAGAGGAGAGACCCAGTACTTC.